This T cell receptor beta chain originates from a study of CD8+ T cells in alopecia areata. Study results and limitations: Higher clonality and more expanded CD8+ clones appeared in lesional than normal scalp. Scalp sequencing captures resident alphabeta T cells of normal skin too.

Once RNA had been extracted, it was reverse transcribed into cDNA to act as the sequencing template. Generated by immunoSEQ multiplex PCR, the TCRdb table keeps only in-frame clones and is missing some. The table shows fewer than 110,000 clones, with 55% occurring only once. Worth noting for this clone: Its antigen is not known.

It was from PBMCs that CD4+ and CD8+ T cells were sorted. This TCR derives from a human donor in good health. The specimen sequenced was CD4+ T cells sorted from blood.

The chain's CDR3 is CAWSDRGLEPQHF. DNA of the CDR3: TGTGCCTGGTCCGACAGGGGGCTGGAGCCCCAGCATTTT. The V gene is TRBV30, the J gene TRBJ1-5, with 10 bases that match TRBD1. The CDR3 runs 13 residues. V gave up 5 bases and J gave up 8 bases; unmatched junction bases: 6. In germline, CDR1 is GTSNPN, CDR2 SVGIG (reference sequence).